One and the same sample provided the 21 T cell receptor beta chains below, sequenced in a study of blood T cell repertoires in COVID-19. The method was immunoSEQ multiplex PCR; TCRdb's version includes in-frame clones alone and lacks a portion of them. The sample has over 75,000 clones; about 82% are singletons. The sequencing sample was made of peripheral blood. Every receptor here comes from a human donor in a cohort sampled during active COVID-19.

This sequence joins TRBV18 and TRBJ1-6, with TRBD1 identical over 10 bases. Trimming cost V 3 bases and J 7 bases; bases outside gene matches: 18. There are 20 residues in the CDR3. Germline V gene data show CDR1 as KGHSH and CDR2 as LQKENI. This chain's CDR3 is CASSPNLDRGLNIWNSPLHF. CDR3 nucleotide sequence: TGTGCCAGCTCACCCAATCTCGACAGGGGGCTGAATATTTGGAATTCACCCCTCCACTTT.

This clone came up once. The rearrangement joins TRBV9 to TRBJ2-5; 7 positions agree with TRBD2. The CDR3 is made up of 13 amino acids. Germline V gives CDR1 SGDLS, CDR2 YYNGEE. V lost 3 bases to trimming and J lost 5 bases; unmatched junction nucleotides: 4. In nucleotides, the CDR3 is TGTGCCAGCAGCGGCGGGAGCCGGGAGACCCAGTACTTC. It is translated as CASSGGSRETQYF.

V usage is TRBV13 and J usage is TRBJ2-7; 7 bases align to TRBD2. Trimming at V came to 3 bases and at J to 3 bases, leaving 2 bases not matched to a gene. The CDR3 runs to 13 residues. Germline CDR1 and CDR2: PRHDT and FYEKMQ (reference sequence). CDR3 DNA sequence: TGTGCCAGCAGCTTCGGGGGGATCTACGAGCAGTACTTC. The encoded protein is CASSFGGIYEQYF.

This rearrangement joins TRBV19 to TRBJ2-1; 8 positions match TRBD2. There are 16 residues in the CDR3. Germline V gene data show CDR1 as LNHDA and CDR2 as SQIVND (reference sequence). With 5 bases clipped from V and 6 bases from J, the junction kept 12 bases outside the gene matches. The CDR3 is CASSPRPGLGSNEQFF. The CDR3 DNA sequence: TGTGCCAGTAGTCCCCGCCCGGGACTAGGATCCAATGAGCAGTTCTTC.

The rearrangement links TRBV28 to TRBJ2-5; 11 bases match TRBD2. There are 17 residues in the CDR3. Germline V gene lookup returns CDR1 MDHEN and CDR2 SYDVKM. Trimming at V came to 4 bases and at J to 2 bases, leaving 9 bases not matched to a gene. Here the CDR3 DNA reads TGTGCCAGCAGTTCCCCCAGACTAGCGGGACTACAAGAGACCCAGTACTTC. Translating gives CASSSPRLAGLQETQYF. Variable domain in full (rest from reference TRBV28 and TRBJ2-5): DVKVTQSSRYLVKRTGEKVFLECVQDMDHENMFWYRQDPGLGLRLIYFSYDVKMKEKGDIPEGYSVSREKKERFSLILESASTNQTSMYLCASSSPRLAGLQETQYFGPGTRLLVL.

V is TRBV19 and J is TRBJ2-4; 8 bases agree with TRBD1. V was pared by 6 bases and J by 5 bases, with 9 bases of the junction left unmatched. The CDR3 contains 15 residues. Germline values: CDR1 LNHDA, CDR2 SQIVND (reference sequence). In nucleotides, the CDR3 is TGTGCCAGTAGCGATGACAGGGGACCCCAAAACATTCAGTACTTC. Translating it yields CASSDDRGPQNIQYF.

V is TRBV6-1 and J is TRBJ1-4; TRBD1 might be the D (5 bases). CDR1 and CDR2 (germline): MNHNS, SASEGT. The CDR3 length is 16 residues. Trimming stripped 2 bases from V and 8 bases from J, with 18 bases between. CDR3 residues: CASSETPGGEGEKLFF. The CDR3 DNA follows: TGTGCCAGCAGTGAAACCCCCGGGGGAGAAGGGGAAAAACTGTTTTTT.

The CDR3 spells CASSTYWGGPYNEQFF. For the CDR3, the DNA is TGTGCCAGCAGCACCTATTGGGGGGGGCCTTACAATGAGCAGTTCTTC. The chain recombines TRBV27 with TRBJ2-1; D is perhaps TRBD2 (7 bases). V dropped 6 bases and J dropped 4 bases, with 19 bases sitting between them. Germline assignment: CDR1 MNHEY and CDR2 SMNVEV (reference sequence). The CDR3 totals 16 residues.

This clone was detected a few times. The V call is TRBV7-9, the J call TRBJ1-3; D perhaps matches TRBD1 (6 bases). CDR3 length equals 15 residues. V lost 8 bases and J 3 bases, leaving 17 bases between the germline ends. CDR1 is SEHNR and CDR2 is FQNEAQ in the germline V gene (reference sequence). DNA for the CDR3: TGTGCCAGCGCAAACCGGGACAACTTTGGAAACACCATATATTTT. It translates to CASANRDNFGNTIYF.

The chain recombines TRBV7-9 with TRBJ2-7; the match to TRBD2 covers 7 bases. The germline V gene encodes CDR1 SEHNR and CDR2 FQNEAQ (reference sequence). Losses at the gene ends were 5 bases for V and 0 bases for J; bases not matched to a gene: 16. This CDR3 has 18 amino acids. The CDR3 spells CASSGESGPGLSSYEQYF. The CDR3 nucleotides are TGTGCCAGCAGCGGCGAGAGCGGACCGGGACTATCCTCCTACGAGCAGTACTTC.

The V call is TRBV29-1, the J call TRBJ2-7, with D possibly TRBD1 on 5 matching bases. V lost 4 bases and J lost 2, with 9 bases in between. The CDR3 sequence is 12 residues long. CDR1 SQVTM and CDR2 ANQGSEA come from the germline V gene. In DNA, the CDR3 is TGCAGCGTTGCCGACAGCCCCTACGAGCAGTACTTC. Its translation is CSVADSPYEQYF.

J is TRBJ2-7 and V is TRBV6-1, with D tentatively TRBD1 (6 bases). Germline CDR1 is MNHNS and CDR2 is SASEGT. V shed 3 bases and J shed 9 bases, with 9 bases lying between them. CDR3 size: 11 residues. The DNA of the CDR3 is TGTGCCAGCAGTGACAGGACAGCGCAGTACTTC. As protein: CASSDRTAQYF.

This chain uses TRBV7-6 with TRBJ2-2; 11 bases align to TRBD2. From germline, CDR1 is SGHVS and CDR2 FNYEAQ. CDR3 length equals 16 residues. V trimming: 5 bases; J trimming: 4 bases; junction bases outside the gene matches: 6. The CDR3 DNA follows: TGTGCCAGCAGCCGAACTAGCGGGAGTAGCACCGGGGAGCTGTTTTTT. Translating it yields CASSRTSGSSTGELFF.

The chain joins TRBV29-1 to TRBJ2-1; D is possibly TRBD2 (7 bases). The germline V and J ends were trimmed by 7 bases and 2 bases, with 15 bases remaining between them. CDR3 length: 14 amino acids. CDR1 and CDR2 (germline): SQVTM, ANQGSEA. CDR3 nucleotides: TGCAGCGCATCGGGGGGCTCAACCTACAATGAGCAGTTCTTC. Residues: CSASGGSTYNEQFF.

The CDR3 reads CASSPDRGSYEQYF. Here the CDR3 DNA reads TGCGCCAGCAGCCCCGACAGGGGCTCCTACGAGCAGTACTTC. The V call is TRBV5-1, the J call TRBJ2-7; 8 bases are shared with TRBD1. Germline V gene sequence: CDR1 SGHRS, CDR2 YFSETQ. V shed 4 bases and J 0 bases; nucleotides not matched to a gene: 3. This CDR3 is built from 14 residues.

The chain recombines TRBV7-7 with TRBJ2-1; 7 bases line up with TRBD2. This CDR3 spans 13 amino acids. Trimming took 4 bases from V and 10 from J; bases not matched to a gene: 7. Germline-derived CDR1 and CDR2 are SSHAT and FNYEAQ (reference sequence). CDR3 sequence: CASSYGEGREQFF. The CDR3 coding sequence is TGTGCCAGCAGCTATGGGGAGGGCCGAGAGCAGTTCTTC. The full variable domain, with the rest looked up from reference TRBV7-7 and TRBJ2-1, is GAGVSQSPRYKVTKRGQDVTLRCDPISSHATLYWYQQALGQGPEFLTYFNYEAQPDKSGLPSDRFSAERPEGSISTLTIQRTEQRDSAMYRCASSYGEGREQFFGPGTRLTVL.

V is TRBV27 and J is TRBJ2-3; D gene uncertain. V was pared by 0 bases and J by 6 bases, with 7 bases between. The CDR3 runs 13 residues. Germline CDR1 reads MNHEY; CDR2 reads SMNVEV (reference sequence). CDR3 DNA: TGTGCCAGCAGTTTATCGAGCCTGGATACGCAGTATTTT. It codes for CASSLSSLDTQYF.

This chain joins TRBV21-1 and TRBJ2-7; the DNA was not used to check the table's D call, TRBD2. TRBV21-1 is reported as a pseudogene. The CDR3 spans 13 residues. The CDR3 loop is CASSSSRRREQYV. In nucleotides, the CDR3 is TGTGCCAGCAGCTCTAGCCGCCGGCGCGAGCAGTACGTC.

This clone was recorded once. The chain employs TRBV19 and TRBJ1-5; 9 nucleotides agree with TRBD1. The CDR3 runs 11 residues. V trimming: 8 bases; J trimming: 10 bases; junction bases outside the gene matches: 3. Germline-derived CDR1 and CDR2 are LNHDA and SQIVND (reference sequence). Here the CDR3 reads CASRDREPQHF. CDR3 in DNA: TGTGCCAGTCGGGACAGGGAACCCCAGCATTTT.

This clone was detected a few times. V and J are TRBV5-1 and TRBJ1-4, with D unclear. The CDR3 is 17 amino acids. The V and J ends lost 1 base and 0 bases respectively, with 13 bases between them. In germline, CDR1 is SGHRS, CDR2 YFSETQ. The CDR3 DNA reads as TGCGCCAGCAGCTTGAACAGCCCAGTTGCAACTAATGAAAAACTGTTTTTT. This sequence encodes CASSLNSPVATNEKLFF.

The CDR3 region is CSVEDPTGYGYTF. The CDR3 region has the DNA TGCAGCGTTGAAGACCCTACAGGGTACGGCTACACCTTC. V gene TRBV29-1 combines with J gene TRBJ1-2, with D possibly TRBD1 on 6 matching bases. Germline V lookup: CDR1 SQVTM, CDR2 ANQGSEA. The CDR3 is 13 amino acids. V gave up 0 bases and J gave up 8 bases, with 13 bases separating them.